Given below is one T cell receptor beta chain in context. Antigen: not known. No cell sorting was done before RNA was extracted from the tissue. Distant lung tissue was collected more than 3 cm away from the tumor edge. Newly diagnosed lung cancer patients had thoracic surgery in China, August–November 2014, without prior chemotherapy. The library came from three nested PCR rounds adapted from ARM-PCR protocols. Each CDR3 protein gets one entry after TCRdb re-called the multiplex PCR reads with MiXCR. The profile shows fewer than 75,000 distinct CDR3 sequences, 65% to 80% of them singletons. The sample is drawn from a study of tumor and adjacent non-tumor tissue in lung cancer. At the level of the study: Histology: under 15 adenocarcinoma, a couple of squamous cell carcinoma, 1 small cell lung cancer. Points from the study as a whole: Tumor TCR diversity, when higher, was linked to shorter survival. Normal lung showed higher cumulative top 100 clone frequency than tumor.

Sample: distant non-tumor lung tissue. The source of this sequence is a man aged 55 to 70 with non-small cell lung cancer.

For the CDR3, the DNA is TGTGCCAGCAGCCAAGAACAGAGGGTCTACGAGCAGTACTTC. Encoded protein: CASSQEQRVYEQYF. The chain employs TRBV4-2 and TRBJ2-7; a weak D match, TRBD2 (5 bases). V gave up 0 bases and J gave up 3 bases, with 9 bases separating them. Germline V CDR1 and CDR2: LGHNA, YNFKEQ. The CDR3 loop spans 14 amino acids.